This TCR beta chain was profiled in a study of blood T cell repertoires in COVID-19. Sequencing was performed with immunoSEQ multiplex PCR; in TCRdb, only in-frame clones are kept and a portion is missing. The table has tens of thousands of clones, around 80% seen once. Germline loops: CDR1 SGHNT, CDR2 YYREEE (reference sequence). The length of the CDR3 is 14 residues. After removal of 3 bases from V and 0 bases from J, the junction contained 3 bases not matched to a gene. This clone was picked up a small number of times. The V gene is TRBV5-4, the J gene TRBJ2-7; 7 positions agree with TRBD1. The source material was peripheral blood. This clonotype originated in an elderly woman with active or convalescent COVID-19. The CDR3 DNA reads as TGTGCCAGCAGCTCGCCAGGGGGCTCCTACGAGCAGTACTTC. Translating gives CASSSPGGSYEQYF.